A single T cell receptor (beta chain) is shown here with its context. Its cognate antigen is unknown. V trimming: 6 bases; J trimming: 5 bases; junction bases outside the gene matches: 9. The CDR3 contains 16 residues. Germline V gene data show CDR1 as SGHVS and CDR2 as FQNEAQ. This sample stems from a study of T-cell memory formation after mild COVID-19. Across the study: For the most part, TCR clusters were specific to one donor.

MiXCR, applied by TCRdb to the 5' RACE reads, yields one record per CDR3 protein. The sample lists 450,000 or so distinct CDR3 sequences, 20% to 25% occurring once. Study-level findings and limits: CD4/CD8 balance characterized clones contracting day 15 to 85, and CD4+ skew characterized later expanders.

The genes are TRBV7-8 and TRBJ1-4; 10 nucleotides agree with TRBD1. The sample taken for sequencing was PBMCs or a T cell subset sorted from them (not recorded which). The clonotype originates from an adult woman who had mild COVID-19 (a few samples of this study predate the infection). Cell type and time point are not known. The CDR3, as DNA: TGTGCCAGCAGGAAGGACAGGGGGAGGGCCAATGAAAAACTGTTTTTT. This encodes CASRKDRGRANEKLFF.